The present TCR beta chain was sequenced within a study of blood T cell repertoires in COVID-19. Study-wide background: Acute and convalescent COVID-19 specimens originated in the United States, Italy and Spain. The analysed material was cDNA or gDNA that came from T cells, B-cell-depleted T cells, or PBMCs.

Trimming removed 6 bases at V and 9 bases at J, with 9 bases between. The length of the CDR3 is 10 residues. The germline gives CDR1 SQVTM, CDR2 ANQGSEA. Per the authors' pipeline: By means of reference gene primer amplification, nucleated cell counts were estimated. Repertoires were generated with immunoSEQ multiplex PCR, while TCRdb's copy carries only in-frame clones and drops some. That table is the source of V, J and clone size, and D and trimming were worked out from the DNA. The sample contains under 150,000 clones, 84% of which appear only once. The receptor was derived from a man aged 55 to 69 with acute or convalescent COVID-19. The sample taken for sequencing was peripheral blood. The chain uses TRBV29-1 and TRBJ2-1; perhaps TRBD1 as D (6 bases). The CDR3 here is CSVVRGEQFF. CDR3 nucleotides: TGCAGCGTGGTCAGGGGTGAGCAGTTCTTC.